Shown below are 21 T cell receptor beta chains from a single sample sequenced in a study of identical twins. TCRdb reanalysed the 5' RACE reads using MiXCR and keeps one entry per CDR3 protein. The sample carries a few hundred thousand distinct CDR3 sequences, approximately 10% recorded once. Material for sequencing was memory T cells sorted from blood. These receptors all stem from a man between 50 and 59 years old in good health.

The chain links TRBV5-1 to TRBJ2-5; 7 positions agree with TRBD1. The CDR3 spans 16 residues. Germline values: CDR1 SGHRS, CDR2 YFSETQ. V lost 0 bases and J lost 5; bases outside the gene matches: 10. The DNA for the CDR3 is TGCGCCAGCAGCTTGGCTAGGGGGCATAGGGTGGAGACCCAGTACTTC. This sequence encodes CASSLARGHRVETQYF.

The chain carries TRBV28 and TRBJ1-2; possibly TRBD1 for D (5 bases). This CDR3 region has 12 residues. Looked up from germline, CDR1 is MDHEN and CDR2 is SYDVKM. V dropped 7 bases and J dropped 4 bases, with 10 bases sitting between them. The CDR3 loop is CASKAGAYGYTF. The DNA of the CDR3 is TGTGCCAGCAAGGCTGGGGCCTATGGCTACACCTTC.

Details on this clonotype: This CDR3 is missing its conserved last phenylalanine or tryptophan, likely due to a read error. No DNA is shown, since the ends of the CDR3 on it are uncertain; the CDR3 is the one TCRdb lists. CDR3 protein: CASSLRSSGGDFRSI. The chain uses TRBV12-3 or TRBV12-4 and TRBJ2-1; TRBD2 reflects the table's D call only, with no check against the DNA. The CDR3 is 15 amino acids in total, end residues counted.

This chain uses TRBV20-1 with TRBJ2-1; 9 bases fit TRBD2. CDR1 and CDR2 (germline): DFQATT, SNEGSKA (reference sequence). Trimming removed 1 base from V and 3 bases from J; junction bases left unmatched: 4. This CDR3 spans 15 amino acids. CDR3 loop: CSARGPSGNYNEQFF. CDR3 in DNA: TGCAGTGCTAGAGGACCTAGCGGGAACTACAATGAGCAGTTCTTC.

This clonotype was observed many times. The genes are TRBV7-8 and TRBJ2-1; tentatively, D is TRBD1 (6 bases). The CDR3 extends over 14 amino acids. From germline, CDR1 is SGHVS and CDR2 FQNEAQ. The V and J ends lost 5 bases and 6 bases respectively, with 14 bases between them. CDR3 sequence reads: CASSPRQASNEQFF. The CDR3 bases are TGTGCCAGCAGCCCGAGACAGGCTTCCAATGAGCAGTTCTTC. The variable domain in full, with the rest retrieved from reference TRBV7-8 and TRBJ2-1, is GAGVSQSPRYKVAKRGQDVALRCDPISGHVSLFWYQQALGQGPEFLTYFQNEAQLDKSGLPSDRFFAERPEGSVSTLKIQRTQQEDSAVYLCASSPRQASNEQFFGPGTRLTVL.

This clonotype was found a few times. The chain joins TRBV4-1 to TRBJ2-2; TRBD2 aligns across 7 bases. The germline V gene encodes CDR1 MGHRA and CDR2 YSYEKL. The CDR3 has 14 residues. After removal of 6 bases from V and 3 bases from J, the junction contained 4 bases not matched to a gene. The CDR3 nucleotides read TGCGCCAGCAGACCCGGGGGGTACACCGGGGAGCTGTTTTTT. Amino acid sequence: CASRPGGYTGELFF.

J is TRBJ2-7 and V is TRBV7-2, with 8 bases identical to TRBD1. The CDR3 covers 14 residues. Germline values: CDR1 SGHTA, CDR2 FQGNSA. Trimming took 2 bases from V and 5 from J; bases not matched to a gene: 5. DNA of the CDR3: TGTGCCAGCAGCTTAAGACAGGGGTTTAACGAGCAGTACTTC. This translates into CASSLRQGFNEQYF.

The chain couples TRBV19 to TRBJ2-1; 8 bases fit TRBD2. Trimming removed 3 bases from V and 6 bases from J; junction bases left unmatched: 7. CDR3 size: 15 residues. Germline V gene sequence: CDR1 LNHDA, CDR2 SQIVND (reference sequence). CDR3 DNA sequence: TGTGCCAGTAGTATGGGTAGCGGGGATTTCAATGAGCAGTTCTTC. It translates to CASSMGSGDFNEQFF.

This clonotype is labeled as medium-sized. The V gene is TRBV6-5, the J gene TRBJ2-5, with D uncertain. This CDR3 has 13 amino acids. Germline V gene sequence: CDR1 MNHEY, CDR2 SVGAGI. V was pared by 4 bases and J by 6 bases, with 12 bases between. The CDR3 DNA is TGTGCCAGCAGTTCCAGTGGGGTACAGACCCAGTACTTC. Translation gives CASSSSGVQTQYF.

The chain links TRBV28 to TRBJ1-1, with D uncertain. CDR3 length equals 14 residues. Germline V gene lookup returns CDR1 MDHEN and CDR2 SYDVKM. V dropped 2 bases and J dropped 0 bases, with 7 bases sitting between them. The CDR3 spells CASSLGFLNTEAFF. CDR3 in DNA: TGTGCCAGCAGTTTAGGGTTCCTGAACACTGAAGCTTTCTTT. Full variable domain (missing parts from reference TRBV28 and TRBJ1-1): DVKVTQSSRYLVKRTGEKVFLECVQDMDHENMFWYRQDPGLGLRLIYFSYDVKMKEKGDIPEGYSVSREKKERFSLILESASTNQTSMYLCASSLGFLNTEAFFGQGTRLTVV.

The sample holds a few counts of this clonotype. This chain uses TRBV9 with TRBJ2-5; no clear D. V was clipped by 1 base and J by 4 bases, with 11 bases between them. Germline V gives CDR1 SGDLS, CDR2 YYNGEE. This CDR3 region has 14 residues. The CDR3 loop reads CASSVSLSAETQYF. CDR3 DNA: TGTGCCAGCAGCGTATCTCTCAGTGCAGAGACCCAGTACTTC. Full variable domain (missing parts from reference TRBV9 and TRBJ2-5): DSGVTQTPKHLITATGQRVTLRCSPRSGDLSVYWYQQSLDQGLQFLIQYYNGEERAKGNILERFSAQQFPDLHSELNLSSLELGDSALYFCASSVSLSAETQYFGPGTRLLVL.

This clonotype was recorded a few times. This chain links TRBV11-2 with TRBJ1-3, with 7 bases aligning to TRBD1. CDR1 and CDR2 (germline): SGHAT, FQNNGV. The CDR3 has 15 amino acids. Trimming took 1 base from V and 2 from J; bases not matched to a gene: 2. The CDR3 loop reads CASSLGQGPGNTIYF. For the CDR3, the DNA is TGTGCCAGCAGCTTAGGACAGGGCCCTGGAAACACCATATATTTT.

A few counts support this clonotype. CDR3 DNA: TGTGCCAGCAGCTTTTCTAGCGGGGGCCTGTACAATGAGCAGTTCTTC. Residues: CASSFSSGGLYNEQFF. The gene calls are TRBV7-8 and TRBJ2-1; 10 bases are shared with TRBD2. This CDR3 contains 16 residues. Unmatched junction bases numbered 6, after V lost 3 bases and J lost 4 bases. Germline-derived CDR1 and CDR2 are SGHVS and FQNEAQ.

The sample holds many counts of this clonotype. As DNA, the CDR3 is TGTGCCATCAGTGAGTCGGGACAGGGTATTGGAGGCTACACCTTC. Amino acid sequence: CAISESGQGIGGYTF. The rearrangement joins TRBV10-3 to TRBJ1-2; 9 bases line up with TRBD1. CDR1 is ENHRY, CDR2 SYGVKD, per germline. V shed 0 bases, J shed 8 bases, and the junction held 7 bases outside the gene matches. This CDR3 has 15 residues.

V usage is TRBV24-1 and J usage is TRBJ2-3, with D maybe TRBD2 (5 bases). Looked up from germline, CDR1 is KGHDR and CDR2 is SFDVKD. This CDR3 has 16 amino acids. Trimming removed 0 bases at V and 2 bases at J, with 11 bases between. CDR3 in DNA: TGTGCCACCAGTGATTTGTCGGGATGGGCCACAGATACGCAGTATTTT. Its translation: CATSDLSGWATDTQYF.

This chain connects TRBV7-9 to TRBJ1-4; 7 bases match TRBD1. The germline V gene has CDR1 SEHNR and CDR2 FQNEAQ (reference sequence). With 0 bases clipped from V and 2 bases from J, the junction kept 3 bases outside the gene matches. This CDR3 has 16 amino acids. The DNA for the CDR3 is TGTGCCAGCAGCTTAGCCCAGGGGGGGACTAATGAAAAACTGTTTTTT. Its translation is CASSLAQGGTNEKLFF.

V gene TRBV6-2 or TRBV6-3 combines with J gene TRBJ2-3; D remains unclear. V gave up 7 bases and J gave up 6 bases, with 17 bases separating them. The CDR3 consists of 14 residues. In germline, CDR1 is MNHEY, CDR2 SVGEGT. In DNA form, the CDR3 reads TGTGCCAGCACCGCACTTAGGACCCACGATACGCAGTATTTT. Translation: CASTALRTHDTQYF.

This rearrangement joins TRBV19 to TRBJ1-1; the D is unclear. The CDR3 runs to 11 residues. The V gene's germline CDR1 is LNHDA and CDR2 SQIVND (reference sequence). The V gene lost 4 bases and the J gene lost 3 bases, with 3 bases spanning the gap. The DNA of the CDR3 is TGTGCCAGTAGTACTTACACTGAAGCTTTCTTT. Its protein is CASSTYTEAFF.

This clonotype was counted at least ten times. The chain has TRBV29-1 and TRBJ1-1, with 9 bases fitting TRBD1. This CDR3 is 14 amino acids long. Germline lookup yields CDR1 SQVTM and CDR2 ANQGSEA. J gave up 4 bases and V 6 bases, and 9 bases lay outside the gene matches. DNA of the CDR3: TGCAGCGTATCAATCGGGACAGGGCTCACTGAAGCTTTCTTT. Translated, it gives CSVSIGTGLTEAFF. The variable domain in full, with the rest retrieved from reference TRBV29-1 and TRBJ1-1, is SAVISQKPSRDICQRGTSLTIQCQVDSQVTMMFWYRQQPGQSLTLIATANQGSEATYESGFVIDKFPISRPNLTFSTLTVSNMSPEDSSIYLCSVSIGTGLTEAFFGQGTRLTVV.

This chain uses TRBV3-1 with TRBJ2-7, with D possibly TRBD1 on 5 matching bases. Germline V CDR1 and CDR2: LGHDT, YNNKEL (reference sequence). The V and J ends lost 4 bases and 6 bases respectively, with 19 bases between them. CDR3 length: 15 residues. The CDR3 bases are TGTGCCAGCAGCCCTCAAGTGGGGCGTCTCGGCGAGCAGTACTTC. This sequence encodes CASSPQVGRLGEQYF.

Only a few counts were recorded for this clonotype. V usage is TRBV24-1 and J usage is TRBJ2-1; D gene unclear. This CDR3 is built from 13 residues. CDR1 is KGHDR, CDR2 SFDVKD, per germline. The V and J ends lost 5 bases and 9 bases respectively, with 13 bases between them. CDR3 sequence: CATSASALTEQFF. CDR3 DNA: TGTGCCACCAGTGCGTCTGCGTTGACTGAGCAGTTCTTC.